Following are 14 T cell receptor beta chains from one sample sequenced in a study of patients and donors after allogeneic stem cell transplantation (dated by TCRdb to 2020 to 2021). Library preparation used RT-PCR. Reads for this sample came from a NextSeq 550. The public sequencing data were trimmed at Q25 with fastp and processed into clonotypes with MiXCR by TCRdb, which kept only in-frame beta chains. Records with the same CDR3 protein are collapsed into one entry carrying the most frequent genes and DNA. The sample contains 200,000 to 250,000 distinct CDR3 sequences, around an eighth of them found a single time. More than 9% of the sample goes to the ten largest clones. The source material was blood, either unsorted or a sorted T cell fraction (not recorded which). Receptor source: a human donor who was either an allogeneic HSCT recipient or a stem cell or donor lymphocyte infusion donor (not recorded which). It is not recorded whose cells these are; they may come from a transplant donor.

This clonotype was counted between two and nine times. V and J are TRBV20-1 and TRBJ2-5; D gene unclear. The germline V gene encodes CDR1 DFQATT and CDR2 SNEGSKA (reference sequence). The CDR3 is made up of 12 amino acids. Deletions cut 1 base from V and 2 bases from J, with 5 bases between. The CDR3 sequence is CSARVAQETQYF. The DNA for the CDR3 is TGCAGTGCTAGAGTAGCACAAGAGACCCAGTACTTC.

This clonotype occurred many times. V is TRBV12-3 or TRBV12-4 and J is TRBJ1-2; D call uncertain. The CDR3 covers 12 residues. V was cut by 6 bases and J by 4 bases, with 9 bases left in between. CDR3 sequence: CASSSNIYGYTF. The CDR3 nucleotides are TGTGCCAGCAGCTCGAATATCTATGGCTACACCTTC.

This clonotype was seen a handful of times. This chain joins TRBV6-2 or TRBV6-3 and TRBJ1-5; TRBD1 might be the D (5 bases). The CDR3 has 15 residues. V lost 8 bases to trimming and J lost 3 bases, with 17 bases between them. CDR1 and CDR2 from the germline V gene are MNHEY and SVGEGT. Written as DNA, the CDR3 is TGTGCCAGCCGGAGGATCGACAGAGACAATCAGCCCCAGCATTTT. It yields the protein CASRRIDRDNQPQHF.

This clonotype was seen only a few times. The rearrangement joins TRBV19 to TRBJ1-1; the D is unclear. Germline values: CDR1 LNHDA, CDR2 SQIVND (reference sequence). The CDR3 is 12 amino acids. V lost 3 bases and J 9 bases, leaving 11 bases between the germline ends. CDR3 coding DNA: TGTGCCAGTAGTATCTCGGCAGGAAAAGCTTTCTTT. As protein: CASSISAGKAFF.

The chain has TRBV5-1 and TRBJ1-1; D gene ambiguous. V gave up 0 bases and J gave up 1 base, with 10 bases separating them. From germline, CDR1 is SGHRS and CDR2 YFSETQ. The CDR3 has 15 residues. The CDR3 DNA follows: TGCGCCAGCAGCTTGGCCGGACCTGGGAACACTGAAGCTTTCTTT. The encoded protein is CASSLAGPGNTEAFF. Filled out from reference TRBV5-1 and TRBJ1-1, the complete variable domain reads KAGVTQTPRYLIKTRGQQVTLSCSPISGHRSVSWYQQTPGQGLQFLFEYFSETQRNKGNFPGRFSGRQFSNSRSEMNVSTLELGDSALYLCASSLAGPGNTEAFFGQGTRLTVV.

This clonotype turned up a few times. This sequence joins TRBV5-1 and TRBJ2-4; 11 bases match TRBD2. The V and J ends lost 1 base and 2 bases, in that order; junction bases with no gene match: 5. Germline assignment: CDR1 SGHRS and CDR2 YFSETQ. There are 17 residues in the CDR3. The CDR3 sequence: CASSLPGLADSKNIQYF. DNA for the CDR3: TGCGCCAGCAGCTTGCCGGGACTAGCGGATTCCAAAAACATTCAGTACTTC.

This sequence joins TRBV2 and TRBJ2-2, with D hard to call. V was cut by 3 bases and J by 0 bases, with 8 bases left in between. CDR3 size: 15 residues. Germline CDR1 and CDR2: SNHLY and FYNNEI. The CDR3, as DNA: TGTGCCAGCAGTGAGGGGTTCGCGAACACCGGGGAGCTGTTTTTT. It specifies CASSEGFANTGELFF.

Only a few counts were recorded for this clonotype. V is TRBV25-1 and J is TRBJ2-1, with a possible D match to TRBD2 (6 bases). This CDR3 comprises 13 residues. Germline V gives CDR1 MGHDK, CDR2 SYGVNS. Deletions cut 5 bases from V and 8 bases from J, with 13 bases between. The CDR3 DNA is TGTGCCAGCAGTCAGGAGGGGACCCATGAGCAGTTCTTC. Translation: CASSQEGTHEQFF.

This clonotype occurred a few times. This chain connects TRBV7-9 to TRBJ1-1, with 7 bases fitting TRBD1. V was clipped by 1 base and J by 6 bases; unmatched bases: 5. The CDR3 loop spans 14 amino acids. CDR1 and CDR2 (germline): SEHNR, FQNEAQ (reference sequence). The CDR3 region has the DNA TGTGCCAGCAGCTTAGAGACAGGGTACGCTGAAGCTTTCTTT. It translates to CASSLETGYAEAFF.

The chain uses TRBV2 and TRBJ2-3, with D possibly matching TRBD1 (5 bases). CDR3 size: 17 residues. Looked up from germline, CDR1 is SNHLY and CDR2 is FYNNEI. The ends were cut back, 2 bases at V and 5 bases at J, with 20 bases in the middle. The DNA of the CDR3 is TGTGCCAGCAGTGAACCCCGGGCAGGGTGGATGGAAGATACGCAGTATTTT. This translates into CASSEPRAGWMEDTQYF.

The chain uses TRBV11-1 and TRBJ1-2; D call uncertain. V was shortened by 3 bases and J by 5 bases, with 10 bases between the two germline ends. Germline CDR1 SGHAT, CDR2 FQDESV (reference sequence). The CDR3 is 13 amino acids. CDR3 region: CASSFTTGYGYTF. The DNA of the CDR3 is TGTGCCAGCAGCTTCACGACTGGGTATGGCTACACCTTC.

This clonotype was observed a few times. This chain uses TRBV7-8 with TRBJ2-3; possibly TRBD2 for D (5 bases). CDR3 length: 15 residues. CDR1 SGHVS and CDR2 FQNEAQ come from the germline V gene. V dropped 5 bases and J dropped 3 bases, with 15 bases sitting between them. CDR3 sequence (DNA): TGTGCCAGCAGCCAGGACCTAACGGGGACAGATACGCAGTATTTT. It encodes CASSQDLTGTDTQYF. The complete variable domain, with remaining parts taken from reference TRBV7-8 and TRBJ2-3, reads GAGVSQSPRYKVAKRGQDVALRCDPISGHVSLFWYQQALGQGPEFLTYFQNEAQLDKSGLPSDRFFAERPEGSVSTLKIQRTQQEDSAVYLCASSQDLTGTDTQYFGPGTRLTVL.

This clonotype has a handful of counts. This chain connects TRBV5-1 to TRBJ2-1, with 8 nucleotides matching TRBD2. V lost 9 bases, J lost 7 bases, and 6 bases stayed unmatched. The CDR3 contains 12 residues. CDR1 SGHRS and CDR2 YFSETQ come from the germline V gene. CDR3: CATAREENEQFF. The CDR3 region has the DNA TGCGCCACCGCGCGGGAGGAGAATGAGCAGTTCTTC.

This clonotype was seen repeatedly, ten times or more. The chain's CDR3 is CSARRRGGSSYNEQFF. CDR3 bases: TGCAGTGCTAGGAGGCGGGGGGGGAGCTCCTACAATGAGCAGTTCTTC. This chain connects TRBV20-1 to TRBJ2-1; 9 positions match TRBD2. The trim removed 3 bases at V and 0 bases at J, leaving 6 bases unmatched. The CDR3 covers 16 residues. The V gene's germline CDR1 is DFQATT and CDR2 SNEGSKA (reference sequence).